This T cell receptor (beta chain) appears in the sequencing data of a study of T cells in Graves' hyperthyroidism and ophthalmopathy. This clonotype showed up many times. Using RNA transcripts as the source, TCR beta CDR3 regions were amplified. When the TCR CDR3 underwent first-round RT-PCR, the HTBI primer set was used. TCRdb redid the calling of the multiplex PCR reads with MiXCR, one entry per CDR3 protein. The table lists about 290,000 distinct CDR3 sequences, about an eighth of them singletons, with 6.5% to 10% in the top ten. V lost 6 bases to trimming and J lost 1 base; unmatched junction nucleotides: 13. This CDR3 region has 17 residues. CDR1 and CDR2 (germline): SNHLY, FYNNEI. Together with thyroid ultrasound, orbital computed tomography, serum thyroxine and TRAb, clinical symptoms were used for diagnoses.

The chain is built from TRBV2 and TRBJ2-5; the match to TRBD2 covers 8 bases. The TCR originated in a woman in her 30s with Graves' hyperthyroidism that later progressed to Graves' ophthalmopathy. What was sequenced was blood. The CDR3 loop reads CASRDLLAGETQETQYF. The DNA of the CDR3 is TGTGCCAGCAGGGATCTTCTAGCGGGTGAAACCCAAGAGACCCAGTACTTC.